A single sample is the source of the 19 T cell receptor beta chains below, sequenced in a study of identical twins' blood T cells. From the 5' RACE reads, TCRdb called clonotypes with MiXCR, one entry per CDR3 protein. This sample has 300,000 to 400,000 distinct CDR3 sequences, with 28% found just once. Sequences were obtained from PBMCs. Receptors originate from a woman aged 18 to 55 in good health.

This clonotype has just a few counts. This may stem from a read error, because a much larger clone lies one nucleotide away. The chain recombines TRBV20-1 with TRBJ1-2; no clear D gene. Looked up from germline, CDR1 is DFQATT and CDR2 is SNEGSKA (reference sequence). This CDR3 spans 14 amino acids. V lost 6 bases, J lost 7 bases, and 21 bases lay in between. The CDR3 nucleotides read TGCAGTGCCCCCCGACAAGGTTCCTACGGTGGCTACACCTTC. Translated: CSAPRQGSYGGYTF.

This clonotype was found a few times. The J gene is TRBJ1-2, the V gene TRBV28; the D gene is possibly TRBD1 (6 bases). V dropped 4 bases and J dropped 4 bases, with 13 bases sitting between them. This CDR3 has 14 residues. Looked up from germline, CDR1 is MDHEN and CDR2 is SYDVKM. In DNA form, the CDR3 reads TGTGCCAGCAGTTCACTGGACAGTACCTATGGCTACACCTTC. This codes for CASSSLDSTYGYTF.

In the case of this clonotype: A much more abundant neighbour one base away suggests this may be a read error. The chain recombines TRBV6-6 with TRBJ1-1; D is unclear. CDR1 MNHNY and CDR2 SVGAGI come from the germline V gene (reference sequence). The CDR3 contains 12 residues. V gave up 7 bases and J gave up 6 bases, with 12 bases separating them. The CDR3 DNA is TGTGCCAGCAAGACGCGGGTCTCTGAAGCTTTCTTT. It is translated as CASKTRVSEAFF.

Many counts were recorded for this clonotype. The rearrangement joins TRBV5-1 to TRBJ1-2; 8 bases are a match to TRBD1. CDR1 SGHRS and CDR2 YFSETQ come from the germline V gene. V was pared by 3 bases and J by 4 bases, with 5 bases of the junction left unmatched. This CDR3 has 14 residues. CDR3 sequence: CASSYGQGRYGYTF. The DNA of the CDR3 is TGCGCCAGCAGCTATGGACAGGGCCGCTATGGCTACACCTTC.

V gene TRBV29-1 combines with J gene TRBJ1-2, with D maybe TRBD1 (5 bases). The CDR3 length is 16 residues. Germline V gene sequence: CDR1 SQVTM, CDR2 ANQGSEA. Trimming stripped 2 bases from V and 3 bases from J, with 19 bases between. The CDR3 spells CSVEWLGRGSYYGYTF. In nucleotides, the CDR3 is TGCAGCGTTGAATGGTTGGGACGGGGGAGTTACTATGGCTACACCTTC.

The table lists this clonotype with a few counts. The V gene is TRBV21-1, the J gene TRBJ1-1; the table's D call, TRBD1, was not checked against the DNA. TRBV21-1 is shown as a pseudogene. The CDR3 loop spans 15 amino acids. In DNA form, the CDR3 reads TGTGCCAGCAGCACTTCGGACAGACTGAACACTGAAGCTTTCTTT. The encoded protein is CASSTSDRLNTEAFF.

The rearrangement links TRBV29-1 to TRBJ1-4; D is unclear. The V end lost 7 bases, the J end lost 4 bases, and 7 bases lay between the germline ends. The CDR3 covers 11 residues. Per the germline V gene, CDR1 is SQVTM and CDR2 is ANQGSEA. The CDR3, as DNA: TGCAGCGGGGAGGATAATGAAAAACTGTTTTTT. Translation gives CSGEDNEKLFF. Supplemented by reference TRBV29-1 and TRBJ1-4, the full variable domain reads SAVISQKPSRDICQRGTSLTIQCQVDSQVTMMFWYRQQPGQSLTLIATANQGSEATYESGFVIDKFPISRPNLTFSTLTVSNMSPEDSSIYLCSGEDNEKLFFGSGTQLSVL.

This clonotype was recorded at least ten times. The chain is built from TRBV5-1 and TRBJ1-1; 7 bases agree with TRBD1. V shed 0 bases, J shed 3 bases, and the junction held 5 bases outside the gene matches. Per germline, CDR1 SGHRS and CDR2 YFSETQ. CDR3 size: 15 residues. CDR3 sequence (DNA): TGCGCCAGCAGCTTGGGGAGGACAGGCTACACTGAAGCTTTCTTT. It encodes CASSLGRTGYTEAFF.

The chain employs TRBV10-3 and TRBJ2-3; 7 positions match TRBD1. After removal of 10 bases from V and 4 bases from J, the junction contained 5 bases not matched to a gene. Germline values: CDR1 ENHRY, CDR2 SYGVKD. The CDR3 spans 12 residues. The CDR3 sequence: CATTGVSDTQYF. In DNA, the CDR3 is TGTGCCACTACAGGGGTCTCAGATACGCAGTATTTT.

This clonotype showed up just a few times. The chain is built from TRBV7-9 and TRBJ1-5, with 9 nucleotides matching TRBD1. This CDR3 is 15 amino acids long. The V gene end was trimmed by 6 bases and the J gene end by 6 bases; junction bases not matched to a gene: 9. Germline V gene sequence: CDR1 SEHNR, CDR2 FQNEAQ (reference sequence). DNA of the CDR3: TGTGCCAGCAGTCCCACCGGGACAGGGACTCAGCCCCAGCATTTT. Protein sequence: CASSPTGTGTQPQHF.

This clonotype occurred many times. The CDR3 DNA sequence: TGCAGCGTTGACGTTGCGAACACCGGGGAGCTGTTTTTT. This encodes CSVDVANTGELFF. The chain couples TRBV29-1 to TRBJ2-2, with D unclear. The V gene's germline CDR1 is SQVTM and CDR2 ANQGSEA. This CDR3 region has 13 residues. V was pared by 3 bases and J by 0 bases, with 5 bases between.

V gene TRBV11-2 combines with J gene TRBJ1-1; 10 bases line up with TRBD1. V shed 5 bases and J 5 bases; nucleotides not matched to a gene: 8. The V gene's germline CDR1 is SGHAT and CDR2 FQNNGV. CDR3 length: 15 amino acids. The CDR3 bases are TGTGCCAGCAGCGCGCGGGACAGGGGATATACTGAAGCTTTCTTT. Residues: CASSARDRGYTEAFF.

This clonotype has only one observation. This sequence joins TRBV27 and TRBJ2-7; TRBD2 matches at 7 bases. The CDR3 has 14 residues. The junction had 5 bases not matched to a gene; V was cut back by 3 bases and J by 3 bases. Per germline, CDR1 MNHEY and CDR2 SMNVEV (reference sequence). The CDR3 DNA sequence: TGTGCCAGCAGTTTCCTAGCGGAGAACTACGAGCAGTACTTC. Translation: CASSFLAENYEQYF.

This clonotype appeared a few times. The rearrangement links TRBV29-1 to TRBJ2-1; 7 nucleotides agree with TRBD1. Looked up from germline, CDR1 is SQVTM and CDR2 is ANQGSEA. The CDR3 is made up of 13 amino acids. Trimming removed 6 bases from V and 0 bases from J; junction bases left unmatched: 2. The CDR3, as DNA: TGCAGCGTCGGACAGGACTCCTACAATGAGCAGTTCTTC. Translating gives CSVGQDSYNEQFF.

This clonotype appeared once. V and J are TRBV19 and TRBJ1-1; the D is unclear. The CDR3 totals 12 residues. V was clipped by 9 bases and J by 8 bases, with 16 bases between them. Germline V gives CDR1 LNHDA, CDR2 SQIVND (reference sequence). The CDR3 sequence: CASSFPSPEAFF. DNA for the CDR3: TGTGCCAGCTCTTTCCCATCCCCCGAAGCTTTCTTT. The full variable domain, completed using reference TRBV19 and TRBJ1-1, is DGGITQSPKYLFRKEGQNVTLSCEQNLNHDAMYWYRQDPGQGLRLIYYSQIVNDFQKGDIAEGYSVSREKKESFPLTVTSAQKNPTAFYLCASSFPSPEAFFGQGTRLTVV.

This clonotype was picked up many times. The chain employs TRBV10-3 and TRBJ1-2, with no clear D. Trimming cost V 2 bases and J 1 base, with 8 bases left between them. Germline assignment: CDR1 ENHRY and CDR2 SYGVKD. The CDR3 is made up of 14 amino acids. This chain's CDR3 is CAISEDGRNYGYTF. The CDR3 region has the DNA TGTGCCATCAGTGAGGACGGGCGTAACTATGGCTACACCTTC.

Note on this clonotype: This sequence may be a read error, since a much larger clone differs from it by one base. The chain couples TRBV28 to TRBJ1-1; a weak D match, TRBD1 (5 bases). V lost 4 bases and J 1 base, leaving 10 bases between the germline ends. The germline gives CDR1 MDHEN, CDR2 SYDVKM. The CDR3 runs to 14 residues. The chain's CDR3 is CASSSPGKNTEAFF. The CDR3, as DNA: TGTGCCAGCAGTTCCCCAGGGAAGAACACTGAAGCTTTCTTT.

This clonotype has only one observation. The junction departs from the called germline gene at one end, perhaps through a read error. The chain links TRBV6-5 to TRBJ2-7; TRBD1 is a possible D gene (6 bases). This CDR3 region has 14 residues. Germline V gene lookup returns CDR1 MNHEY and CDR2 SVGAGI. The CDR3 nucleotides are TGTGCCGGCAGTTACACGGGGACACCATACGAGCAGTACTTC. Translating it yields CAGSYTGTPYEQYF.

This clonotype has more than one count but fewer than ten. The chain uses TRBV19 and TRBJ2-1; D possibly corresponds to TRBD2 (6 bases). This CDR3 contains 13 residues. Germline assignment: CDR1 LNHDA and CDR2 SQIVND (reference sequence). The germline V and J ends were trimmed by 6 bases and 3 bases, with 9 bases remaining between them. The CDR3 region is CASSGTFYNEQFF. CDR3 nucleotide sequence: TGTGCCAGTAGCGGGACTTTCTACAATGAGCAGTTCTTC. The full variable domain, with the rest looked up from reference TRBV19 and TRBJ2-1, is DGGITQSPKYLFRKEGQNVTLSCEQNLNHDAMYWYRQDPGQGLRLIYYSQIVNDFQKGDIAEGYSVSREKKESFPLTVTSAQKNPTAFYLCASSGTFYNEQFFGPGTRLTVL.